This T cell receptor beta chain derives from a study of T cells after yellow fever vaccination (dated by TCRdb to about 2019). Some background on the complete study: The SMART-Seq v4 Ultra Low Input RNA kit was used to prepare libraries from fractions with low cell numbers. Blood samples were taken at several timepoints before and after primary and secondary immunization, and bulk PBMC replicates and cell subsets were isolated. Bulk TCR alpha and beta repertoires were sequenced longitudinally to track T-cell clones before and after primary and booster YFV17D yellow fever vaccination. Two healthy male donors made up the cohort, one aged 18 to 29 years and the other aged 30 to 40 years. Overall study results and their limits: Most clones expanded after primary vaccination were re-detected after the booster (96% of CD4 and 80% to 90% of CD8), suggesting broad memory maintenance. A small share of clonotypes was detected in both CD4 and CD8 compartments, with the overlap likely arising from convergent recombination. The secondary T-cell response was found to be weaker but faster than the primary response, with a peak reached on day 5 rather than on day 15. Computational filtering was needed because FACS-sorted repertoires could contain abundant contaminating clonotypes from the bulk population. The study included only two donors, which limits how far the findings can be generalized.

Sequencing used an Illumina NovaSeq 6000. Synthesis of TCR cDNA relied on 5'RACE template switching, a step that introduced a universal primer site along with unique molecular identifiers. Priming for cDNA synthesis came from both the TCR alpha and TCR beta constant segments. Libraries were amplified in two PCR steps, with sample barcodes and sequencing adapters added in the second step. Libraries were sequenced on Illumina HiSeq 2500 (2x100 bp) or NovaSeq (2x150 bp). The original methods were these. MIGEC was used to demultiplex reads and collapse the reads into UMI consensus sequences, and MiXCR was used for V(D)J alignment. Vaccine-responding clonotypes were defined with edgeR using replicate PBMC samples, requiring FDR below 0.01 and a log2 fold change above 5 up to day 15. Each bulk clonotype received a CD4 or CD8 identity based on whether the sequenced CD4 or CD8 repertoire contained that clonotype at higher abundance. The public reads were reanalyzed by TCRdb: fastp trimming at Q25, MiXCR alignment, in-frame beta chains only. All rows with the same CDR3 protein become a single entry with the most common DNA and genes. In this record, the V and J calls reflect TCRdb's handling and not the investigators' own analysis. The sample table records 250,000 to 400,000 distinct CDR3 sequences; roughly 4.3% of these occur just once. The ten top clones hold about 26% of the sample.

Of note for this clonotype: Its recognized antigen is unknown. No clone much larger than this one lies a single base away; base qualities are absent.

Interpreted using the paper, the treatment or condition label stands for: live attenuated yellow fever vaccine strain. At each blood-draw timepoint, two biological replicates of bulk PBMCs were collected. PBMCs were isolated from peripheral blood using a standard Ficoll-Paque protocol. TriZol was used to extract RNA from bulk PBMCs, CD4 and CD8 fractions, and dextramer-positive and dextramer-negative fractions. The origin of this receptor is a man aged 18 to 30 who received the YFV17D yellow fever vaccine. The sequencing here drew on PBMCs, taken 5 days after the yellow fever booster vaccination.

The DNA reads TGCAGTGCTAGAGATCAGGGGGCGTCCATTACCGGGGAGCTGTTTTTT. It translates as CSARDQGASITGELFF. The chain is encoded by TRBV20-1 joined to TRBJ2-2; 8 central nucleotides agree with TRBD1. Germline trimming amounts to 0 bases on V and 5 bases on J, with 8 as the count of junction bases outside the gene matches. The germline V gene (reference sequence) gives CDR1 as DFQATT and CDR2 as SNEGSKA. The CDR3 covers 16 residues, taking in both the cysteine and the phenylalanine. Only CDR3 DNA remains: 48 bases, in frame from the first base.